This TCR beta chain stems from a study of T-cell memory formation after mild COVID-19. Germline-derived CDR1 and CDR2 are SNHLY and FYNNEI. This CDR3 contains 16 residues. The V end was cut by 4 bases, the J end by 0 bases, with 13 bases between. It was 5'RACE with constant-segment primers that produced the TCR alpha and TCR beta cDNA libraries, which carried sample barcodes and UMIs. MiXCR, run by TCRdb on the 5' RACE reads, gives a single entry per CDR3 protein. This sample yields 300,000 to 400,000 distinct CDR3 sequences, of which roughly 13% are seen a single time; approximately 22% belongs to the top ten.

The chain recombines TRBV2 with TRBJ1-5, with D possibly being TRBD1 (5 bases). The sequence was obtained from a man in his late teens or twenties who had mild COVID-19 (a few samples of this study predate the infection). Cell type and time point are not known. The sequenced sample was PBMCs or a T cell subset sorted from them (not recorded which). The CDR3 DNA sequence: TGTGCCAGCAGTGGGCAAGGGGCTTATAGCAATCAGCCCCAGCATTTT. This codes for CASSGQGAYSNQPQHF.